These 22 T cell receptor beta chains came from one sample sequenced in a study of shared clonotypes between healthy human individuals. The protocol was immunoSEQ multiplex PCR, while the TCRdb copy is restricted to in-frame clones and leaves out a portion. The sample lists around 990,000 clones, approximately 80% seen once, with 0.89% in the top ten. Material for sequencing was memory CD4+ T cells from PBMCs. Subset in this sample: CD45RA-negative fraction. The receptors were sampled from a man between 18 and 29 years old in good health. Some clones in this sample may be carry-over from other donors' samples.

The rearrangement joins TRBV7-3 to TRBJ2-7; D assignment may be TRBD1 or TRBD2 (6 bases each). Germline assignment: CDR1 SGHTA and CDR2 FQGTGA. Trimming shortened V by 2 bases and J by 3 bases, and 14 bases separated the two germline ends. CDR3 length: 15 residues. CDR3 nucleotides: TGTGCCAGCAGCTTATCCGGGGGCCCCAACTACGAGCAGTACTTC. This encodes CASSLSGGPNYEQYF.

The chain recombines TRBV10-3 with TRBJ2-7; no clear D. The CDR3 is made up of 13 amino acids. With 5 bases removed from V and 1 base from J, the gap between germline ends came to 9 bases. Germline assignment: CDR1 ENHRY and CDR2 SYGVKD. CDR3 nucleotides: TGTGCCATCAGTCAGACACTATCCTACGAGCAGTACTTC. Protein product: CAISQTLSYEQYF.

This clone was observed many times. In the same sample, other DNA sequences code for this CDR3. The genes are TRBV9 and TRBJ2-7, with TRBD2 as a possible D gene (6 bases). The V and J ends lost 0 bases and 3 bases respectively, with 10 bases between them. Germline CDR1 is SGDLS and CDR2 is YYNGEE. This CDR3 spans 14 amino acids. The CDR3 loop reads CASSVGGSGYEQYF. DNA for the CDR3: TGTGCCAGCAGCGTAGGGGGTAGCGGCTACGAGCAGTACTTC.

This clone was counted between two and nine times. CDR3 in DNA: TGTGCCAGCAGCCCCCCACCTGGGGGCAGGGGATACAATGAGCAGTTCTTC. Translating gives CASSPPPGGRGYNEQFF. J is TRBJ2-1 and V is TRBV7-9, with a possible D match to TRBD1 (6 bases). Germline V gives CDR1 SEHNR, CDR2 FQNEAQ (reference sequence). V was cut by 5 bases and J by 4 bases, with 21 bases left in between. CDR3 length equals 17 residues.

The chain is built from TRBV5-6 and TRBJ2-7; the match to TRBD1 covers 10 bases. The V gene end was trimmed by 3 bases and the J gene end by 2 bases; junction bases not matched to a gene: 8. This CDR3 region has 16 residues. Per the germline V gene, CDR1 is SGHDT and CDR2 is YYEEEE. In nucleotides, the CDR3 is TGTGCCAGCAGCTCGGAAAGGACAGGGGGACCCTACGAGCAGTACTTC. It yields the protein CASSSERTGGPYEQYF. Full variable domain (remainder filled in from reference TRBV5-6 and TRBJ2-7): DAGVTQSPTHLIKTRGQQVTLRCSPKSGHDTVSWYQQALGQGPQFIFQYYEEEERQRGNFPDRFSGHQFPNYSSELNVNALLLGDSALYLCASSSERTGGPYEQYFGPGTRLTVT.

This clone was seen repeatedly, ten times or more. The chain is built from TRBV4-3 and TRBJ2-3; 7 bases line up with TRBD2. The CDR3 loop spans 18 amino acids. Trimming cost V 1 base and J 0 bases; bases outside gene matches: 10. In germline, CDR1 is LGHNA, CDR2 YSLEER. The CDR3 sequence: CASSQAPASGHSTDTQYF. Here the CDR3 DNA reads TGCGCCAGCAGCCAAGCCCCCGCTAGCGGACATAGCACAGATACGCAGTATTTT.

The CDR3 loop is CASGSVPPGRNEKLFF. The CDR3 bases are TGTGCCAGCGGATCTGTCCCTCCGGGCCGCAATGAAAAACTGTTTTTT. The J gene is TRBJ1-4, the V gene TRBV28; no reliable D call. There are 16 residues in the CDR3. V lost 8 bases and J 5 bases, leaving 21 bases between the germline ends. CDR1 and CDR2 from the germline V gene are MDHEN and SYDVKM. Full variable domain (missing parts from reference TRBV28 and TRBJ1-4): DVKVTQSSRYLVKRTGEKVFLECVQDMDHENMFWYRQDPGLGLRLIYFSYDVKMKEKGDIPEGYSVSREKKERFSLILESASTNQTSMYLCASGSVPPGRNEKLFFGSGTQLSVL.

This chain uses TRBV11-2 with TRBJ2-7; 10 nucleotides line up with TRBD2. This CDR3 is 15 amino acids long. V lost 6 bases, J lost 5 bases, and 10 bases stayed unmatched. The germline V gene has CDR1 SGHAT and CDR2 FQNNGV. CDR3 coding DNA: TGTGCCAGCAGTTCGGCTCTAGCGGGAGTCCACGAGCAGTACTTC. Translating it yields CASSSALAGVHEQYF.

V is TRBV5-1 and J is TRBJ1-4; D unclear. Trimming pared 2 bases from V and 6 bases from J, leaving 11 bases between. The CDR3 is 14 residues long. Per germline, CDR1 SGHRS and CDR2 YFSETQ. The CDR3 loop is CASSFSPADEKLFF. The CDR3 nucleotides are TGCGCCAGCAGCTTCAGTCCTGCGGATGAAAAACTGTTTTTT.

The count of this clone is one. The rearrangement joins TRBV27 to TRBJ1-5, with D tentatively TRBD1 (5 bases). V was clipped by 5 bases and J by 3 bases, with 11 bases between them. This CDR3 contains 14 residues. From germline, CDR1 is MNHEY and CDR2 SMNVEV (reference sequence). The CDR3 here is CASSPTGLNQPQHF. The DNA for the CDR3 is TGTGCCAGCAGTCCCACAGGTCTCAATCAGCCCCAGCATTTT.

The chain combines TRBV21-1 with TRBJ1-5; the DNA was not used to check the table's D call, TRBD1. TRBV21-1 is a documented pseudogene. There are 15 residues in the CDR3. CDR3 coding DNA: TGTGCCAGCAGCACCGGGACAGGGGGGAGTCAGCCCCAGCATTTT. Translating it yields CASSTGTGGSQPQHF.

The CDR3 protein is CAISEGAGGSYGYTF. The DNA for the CDR3 is TGTGCCATCAGTGAGGGGGCAGGGGGATCCTATGGCTACACCTTC. The rearrangement links TRBV10-3 to TRBJ1-2; TRBD1 aligns across 7 bases. Per germline, CDR1 ENHRY and CDR2 SYGVKD. After removal of 2 bases from V and 4 bases from J, the junction contained 7 bases not matched to a gene. The CDR3 runs 15 residues.

The chain carries TRBV29-1 and TRBJ1-4; D is undetermined. This CDR3 contains 12 residues. The germline CDR1 and CDR2 sequences are SQVTM and ANQGSEA. V lost 3 bases, J lost 3 bases, and 5 bases lay in between. The CDR3 spells CSVEGSNEKLFF. In DNA, the CDR3 is TGCAGCGTTGAGGGATCTAATGAAAAACTGTTTTTT.

To note about this clone: Other DNA sequences within the sample encode an identical CDR3. This sequence joins TRBV6-5 and TRBJ1-2; the match to TRBD1 covers 7 bases. This CDR3 is built from 13 residues. V lost 5 bases and J lost 2; bases outside the gene matches: 2. Germline lookup yields CDR1 MNHEY and CDR2 SVGAGI. CDR3 DNA sequence: TGTGCCAGCAGTCCGGACAGGAACTATGGCTACACCTTC. Translation: CASSPDRNYGYTF.

The rearrangement uses TRBV30 and TRBJ2-5; 8 bases are shared with TRBD1. The CDR3 loop spans 15 amino acids. The germline CDR1 and CDR2 sequences are GTSNPN and SVGIG (reference sequence). V lost 2 bases to trimming and J lost 5 bases; unmatched junction nucleotides: 10. CDR3 sequence (DNA): TGTGCCTGGAGTACCCTACGGACAGGGTGGGAGACCCAGTACTTC. Protein sequence: CAWSTLRTGWETQYF.

This chain joins TRBV4-2 and TRBJ2-1, with TRBD2 matching over 7 bases. Germline assignment: CDR1 LGHNA and CDR2 YNFKEQ. The CDR3 has 14 residues. The junction had 4 bases not matched to a gene; V was cut back by 4 bases and J by 4 bases. The CDR3 bases are TGTGCCAGCAGCCCTAGCGGAAGGTACAATGAGCAGTTCTTC. Amino acids: CASSPSGRYNEQFF.

The J gene is TRBJ2-5, the V gene TRBV6-1; the match to TRBD1 covers 9 bases. The CDR3 contains 16 residues. V lost 3 bases, J lost 4 bases, and 9 bases stayed unmatched. CDR1 MNHNS and CDR2 SASEGT come from the germline V gene. CDR3 in amino acids: CASSDATGGGGETQYF. In nucleotides, the CDR3 is TGTGCCAGCAGTGACGCTACAGGGGGCGGGGGAGAGACCCAGTACTTC.

This clone was counted only a few times. This chain links TRBV11-3 with TRBJ2-7, with D unresolved. This CDR3 has 12 residues. The ends were cut back, 5 bases at V and 6 bases at J, with 11 bases in the middle. Germline lookup yields CDR1 SGHNT and CDR2 YENEEA. CDR3 sequence (DNA): TGTGCCAGCAGCCTCCTCAAAGGCGAGCAGTACTTC. Its protein product is CASSLLKGEQYF.

This clone was picked up many times. This sequence joins TRBV28 and TRBJ2-5; D may be TRBD1 (6 bases). The ends were cut back, 5 bases at V and 5 bases at J, with 12 bases in the middle. Germline V lookup: CDR1 MDHEN, CDR2 SYDVKM. This CDR3 is built from 13 residues. For the CDR3, the DNA is TGTGCCAGCAGTACACAGGGACGGGAGACCCAGTACTTC. Encoded protein: CASSTQGRETQYF. Variable domain in full (rest from reference TRBV28 and TRBJ2-5): DVKVTQSSRYLVKRTGEKVFLECVQDMDHENMFWYRQDPGLGLRLIYFSYDVKMKEKGDIPEGYSVSREKKERFSLILESASTNQTSMYLCASSTQGRETQYFGPGTRLLVL.

This clone occurred a few times. This chain joins TRBV18 and TRBJ1-5; D possibly corresponds to TRBD1 (5 bases). CDR3 size: 14 residues. Germline V gene data show CDR1 as KGHSH and CDR2 as LQKENI. Between the trimmed V and J ends, which lost 5 bases and 5 bases, there was a span of 13 bases. CDR3 sequence: CASSRRDGDQPQHF. The DNA of the CDR3 is TGTGCCAGCTCAAGGCGGGACGGAGATCAGCCCCAGCATTTT.

V gene TRBV30 combines with J gene TRBJ2-1, with 9 positions matching TRBD2. This CDR3 is built from 14 residues. With 2 bases clipped from V and 7 bases from J, the junction kept 6 bases outside the gene matches. Per germline, CDR1 GTSNPN and CDR2 SVGIG (reference sequence). The CDR3 DNA reads TGTGCCTGGAGTTTGTTAGCGGGAGCGAATGAGCAGTTCTTC. This translates into CAWSLLAGANEQFF.

The rearrangement links TRBV7-2 to TRBJ2-5; no reliable D call. The CDR3 is 16 residues long. Germline V CDR1 and CDR2: SGHTA, FQGNSA. With 0 bases removed from V and 4 bases from J, the gap between germline ends came to 15 bases. CDR3 sequence reads: CASSLAKVRLAETQYF. The CDR3 DNA reads as TGTGCCAGCAGCTTAGCGAAGGTACGACTGGCAGAGACCCAGTACTTC.